A single sample gave rise to the 29 T cell receptor beta chains below, sequenced in a study of shared clonotypes between healthy human individuals. TCRdb keeps only in-frame clones here, not all; method: immunoSEQ multiplex PCR. The sample shows over a million clones, approximately 72% of them seen only once. The sequenced sample consisted of memory CD4+ T cells sorted from blood. Stated subset: CD45RA-negative fraction. The source is a man between 18 and 29 years old in good health.

The chain has TRBV5-8 and TRBJ1-5, with 7 positions matching TRBD1. CDR1 SGHTS and CDR2 YDEGEE come from the germline V gene. V shed 0 bases and J 3 bases; nucleotides not matched to a gene: 9. CDR3 length: 17 residues. The CDR3 DNA reads TGTGCCAGCAGCTTGGGTTTATCAGGGGGGGCCAATCAGCCCCAGCATTTT. It translates to CASSLGLSGGANQPQHF.

In the case of this clone: A much larger clone differs from this one at a single base, so this may be a read error. The sample holds other DNA sequences that translate to the same CDR3. The chain carries TRBV11-2 and TRBJ2-3; D is unresolved. The V end was cut by 1 base, the J end by 5 bases, with 4 bases between. Germline CDR1 is SGHAT and CDR2 is FQNNGV. The CDR3 consists of 12 residues. The CDR3 DNA reads as TGTGCCAGCAGCTTAGGTCGAGATACGCAGTATTTT. As protein: CASSLGRDTQYF.

The genes are TRBV11-2 and TRBJ1-1; D is perhaps TRBD1 (5 bases). V was pared by 1 base and J by 3 bases, with 12 bases between. CDR3 length: 15 amino acids. Germline lookup yields CDR1 SGHAT and CDR2 FQNNGV. CDR3 nucleotide sequence: TGTGCCAGCAGCTTAGGTGAGGGGCGGGACACTGAAGCTTTCTTT. Protein: CASSLGEGRDTEAFF. The full variable domain, rest sourced from reference TRBV11-2 and TRBJ1-1, is EAGVAQSPRYKIIEKRQSVAFWCNPISGHATLYWYQQILGQGPKLLIQFQNNGVVDDSQLPKDRFSAERLKGVDSTLKIQPAKLEDSAVYLCASSLGEGRDTEAFFGQGTRLTVV.

The chain is built from TRBV7-2 and TRBJ1-5, with D possibly TRBD1 on 5 matching bases. The V gene lost 5 bases and the J gene lost 7 bases, with 15 bases spanning the gap. The germline CDR1 and CDR2 sequences are SGHTA and FQGNSA. The CDR3 is 14 amino acids. In nucleotides, the CDR3 is TGTGCCAGCAGCCCGGACGGGGGTCGGCAGCCCCAGCATTTT. This translates into CASSPDGGRQPQHF.

The rearrangement uses TRBV5-4 and TRBJ1-2, with D unresolved. V lost 4 bases and J lost 3, with 13 bases in between. Germline-derived CDR1 and CDR2 are SGHNT and YYREEE (reference sequence). The CDR3 covers 14 residues. In DNA form, the CDR3 reads TGTGCCAGCAGCCCCGCCGGGAAGGACTATGGCTACACCTTC. It yields the protein CASSPAGKDYGYTF.

The genes are TRBV21-1 and TRBJ2-1; the tabulated D call, TRBD2, remains unverified against the DNA. TRBV21-1 is a known pseudogene. The CDR3 spans 9 residues. In DNA, the CDR3 is TGTGCCAACAAGACTAAGGGATTCTTC. Protein product: CANKTKGFF.

The V call is TRBV7-2, the J call TRBJ2-6; TRBD1 is a possible D gene (5 bases). Germline V lookup: CDR1 SGHTA, CDR2 FQGNSA. The ends were cut back, 2 bases at V and 0 bases at J, with 11 bases in the middle. This CDR3 spans 17 amino acids. The CDR3 loop is CASSLPTGTSGANVLTF. The CDR3 region has the DNA TGTGCCAGCAGCTTACCTACAGGAACCTCTGGGGCCAACGTCCTGACTTTC.

The genes are TRBV27 and TRBJ2-7, with a possible D match to TRBD1 (5 bases). Looked up from germline, CDR1 is MNHEY and CDR2 is SMNVEV (reference sequence). Trimming removed 4 bases from V and 0 bases from J, with 13 bases in between. This CDR3 comprises 15 residues. CDR3 residues: CASSSMGPTSYEQYF. The CDR3 DNA sequence: TGTGCCAGCAGTTCAATGGGGCCAACCTCCTACGAGCAGTACTTC.

As for this clone: The same CDR3 can be traced to other DNA sequences in this sample. This chain uses TRBV5-5 with TRBJ2-5, with TRBD2 matching 10 bases. Germline V CDR1 and CDR2: SGHKS, YYEKEE (reference sequence). The CDR3 is made up of 16 amino acids. Trimming took 0 bases from V and 1 from J; bases not matched to a gene: 3. CDR3 in amino acids: CASSLGLAGGQETQYF. The CDR3 DNA follows: TGTGCCAGCAGCTTGGGGTTAGCGGGGGGCCAAGAGACCCAGTACTTC.

A word on this clone: Other nucleotide sequences in the sample specify the same CDR3. The V gene is TRBV30, the J gene TRBJ1-2, with D uncertain. V lost 1 base, J lost 1 base, and 4 bases lay in between. This CDR3 is built from 12 residues. The germline gives CDR1 GTSNPN, CDR2 SVGIG (reference sequence). CDR3 coding DNA: TGTGCCTGGAGTGGAGTTAACTATGGCTACACCTTC. Translated, it gives CAWSGVNYGYTF.

This sequence joins TRBV11-2 and TRBJ2-7, with D unresolved. The V end was cut by 5 bases, the J end by 7 bases, with 18 bases between. In germline, CDR1 is SGHAT, CDR2 FQNNGV. CDR3 length: 14 amino acids. CDR3 residues: CASSPNGSEWEQYF. The CDR3 DNA reads TGTGCCAGCAGCCCTAATGGGTCCGAGTGGGAGCAGTACTTC.

The chain combines TRBV30 with TRBJ2-3, with 9 bases fitting TRBD2. Trimming cost V 0 bases and J 2 bases; bases outside gene matches: 9. The germline gives CDR1 GTSNPN, CDR2 SVGIG (reference sequence). This CDR3 is built from 17 residues. The CDR3 nucleotides are TGTGCCTGGAGTGTAGCGGGAGGACGCTCGAACACAGATACGCAGTATTTT. It yields the protein CAWSVAGGRSNTDTQYF.

The chain combines TRBV27 with TRBJ2-1; weak D call: TRBD1 (5 bases). CDR3 length: 15 residues. Trimming took 6 bases from V and 0 from J, leaving 12 bases between them. Per germline, CDR1 MNHEY and CDR2 SMNVEV (reference sequence). The CDR3 DNA is TGTGCCAGCAGCCTGAAGGGGATCTCCTACAATGAGCAGTTCTTC. Its protein product is CASSLKGISYNEQFF.

V and J are TRBV19 and TRBJ2-7, with TRBD1 as a possible D gene (6 bases). Germline values: CDR1 LNHDA, CDR2 SQIVND (reference sequence). The CDR3 contains 15 residues. Deletions cut 6 bases from V and 0 bases from J, with 15 bases between. The CDR3 loop reads CASRPQGKSSYEQYF. The CDR3 bases are TGTGCCAGTAGACCACAGGGAAAGAGCTCCTACGAGCAGTACTTC.

The chain joins TRBV5-1 to TRBJ2-7; no definite D call. Germline CDR1 reads SGHRS; CDR2 reads YFSETQ. V lost 0 bases, J lost 5 bases, and 6 bases lay in between. The CDR3 totals 12 residues. The CDR3: CASSLDRDEQYF. Here the CDR3 DNA reads TGCGCCAGCAGCTTGGATAGGGACGAGCAGTACTTC. Full variable domain (rest looked up from reference TRBV5-1 and TRBJ2-7): KAGVTQTPRYLIKTRGQQVTLSCSPISGHRSVSWYQQTPGQGLQFLFEYFSETQRNKGNFPGRFSGRQFSNSRSEMNVSTLELGDSALYLCASSLDRDEQYFGPGTRLTVT.

The chain uses TRBV2 and TRBJ1-2; D gene ambiguous. The V gene lost 7 bases and the J gene lost 5 bases, with 14 bases spanning the gap. Germline CDR1 reads SNHLY; CDR2 reads FYNNEI. CDR3 length: 13 amino acids. CDR3 sequence reads: CASTLAEGYGYTF. The CDR3 coding sequence is TGTGCCAGCACTTTGGCGGAGGGTTATGGCTACACCTTC.

This chain joins TRBV6-1 and TRBJ1-4, with 7 bases aligning to TRBD1. In germline, CDR1 is MNHNS, CDR2 SASEGT. This CDR3 is 14 amino acids long. V gave up 6 bases and J gave up 7 bases; unmatched junction bases: 8. The CDR3 sequence: CASSEGQRLEKLFF. For the CDR3, the DNA is TGTGCCAGCAGCGAGGGACAGCGTCTTGAAAAACTGTTTTTT.

With respect to this clone: A single base separates this from a much larger clone, so it may be a read error. The chain joins TRBV5-8 to TRBJ2-3; 11 bases line up with TRBD2. Germline V gene lookup returns CDR1 SGHTS and CDR2 YDEGEE. The CDR3 is 15 amino acids. The CDR3 is CAGSSGTSGPDTQYF. As DNA, the CDR3 is TGTGCCGGCAGCTCCGGGACTAGCGGTCCAGATACGCAGTATTTT. The whole variable domain, filled in from reference TRBV5-8 and TRBJ2-3, reads EAGVTQSPTHLIKTRGQQATLRCSPISGHTSVYWYQQALGLGLQFLLWYDEGEERNRGNFPPRFSGRQFPNYSSELNVNALELEDSALYLCAGSSGTSGPDTQYFGPGTRLTVL.

This chain joins TRBV30 and TRBJ2-7, with 10 positions matching TRBD2. V trimming: 3 bases; J trimming: 4 bases; junction bases outside the gene matches: 3. CDR1 and CDR2 from the germline V gene are GTSNPN and SVGIG (reference sequence). The CDR3 runs to 13 residues. CDR3 DNA sequence: TGTGCCTGGAGCGGACTAGCGGCATACGAGCAGTACTTC. Amino acids: CAWSGLAAYEQYF.

This chain connects TRBV19 to TRBJ1-2; D perhaps matches TRBD1 (6 bases). This CDR3 comprises 16 residues. Germline-derived CDR1 and CDR2 are LNHDA and SQIVND (reference sequence). Trimming took 9 bases from V and 0 from J, leaving 20 bases between them. The CDR3 DNA reads as TGTGCCAGCGCACCGGGACATAACCAGGCTAACTATGGCTACACCTTC. This encodes CASAPGHNQANYGYTF.

The chain carries TRBV7-2 and TRBJ2-5; 11 bases match TRBD2. This CDR3 contains 17 residues. Trimming took 5 bases from V and 2 from J; bases not matched to a gene: 10. Germline assignment: CDR1 SGHTA and CDR2 FQGNSA. CDR3 amino acids: CASSVGTLAGGQETQYF. DNA of the CDR3: TGTGCCAGCAGCGTGGGGACGCTAGCGGGGGGACAAGAGACCCAGTACTTC.

The rearrangement links TRBV2 to TRBJ1-2, with D maybe TRBD1 (6 bases). This CDR3 comprises 11 residues. CDR1 and CDR2 (germline): SNHLY, FYNNEI. V lost 7 bases to trimming and J lost 4 bases, with 7 bases between them. CDR3 in amino acids: CASTGAYGYTF. As DNA, the CDR3 is TGTGCCAGCACAGGGGCCTATGGCTACACCTTC.

Details on this clone: This likely traces to a read error, being one base from a far larger clone. V is TRBV7-8 and J is TRBJ1-1; unclear D gene. Germline V lookup: CDR1 SGHVS, CDR2 FQNEAQ. V lost 2 bases and J lost 2, with 6 bases in between. The CDR3 consists of 13 residues. CDR3 loop: CASSLTRNTEAFF. For the CDR3, the DNA is TGTGCCAGCAGCTTAACCAGAAACACTGAAGCTTTCTTT.

The V call is TRBV14, the J call TRBJ2-5; 9 bases agree with TRBD2. The CDR3 contains 23 residues. From germline, CDR1 is SGHDN and CDR2 FVKESK. After removal of 0 bases from V and 5 bases from J, the junction contained 28 bases not matched to a gene. This CDR3 reads CASSQDLSLARSSGGPRVETQYF. The CDR3 DNA reads as TGTGCCAGCAGCCAAGATCTGTCCCTCGCGCGGAGTAGCGGGGGACCAAGGGTGGAGACCCAGTACTTC.

For this clone: This sample includes further DNA sequences coding for the same CDR3. The rearrangement joins TRBV6-5 to TRBJ1-5; 7 nucleotides align to TRBD1. V was pared by 5 bases and J by 7 bases, with 8 bases of the junction left unmatched. CDR1 and CDR2 (germline): MNHEY, SVGAGI. The CDR3 loop spans 14 amino acids. The CDR3 DNA follows: TGTGCCAGCAGTCCAGGGGGATCGGGCCAGCCCCAGCATTTT. It yields the protein CASSPGGSGQPQHF.

The J gene is TRBJ1-2, the V gene TRBV6-5; D gene unclear. The germline gives CDR1 MNHEY, CDR2 SVGAGI. This CDR3 is built from 15 residues. Trimming cost V 0 bases and J 0 bases, with 8 bases left between them. This chain's CDR3 is CASSYSRGPNYGYTF. The CDR3 nucleotides are TGTGCCAGCAGTTACTCCCGCGGGCCTAACTATGGCTACACCTTC.

The genes are TRBV11-3 and TRBJ2-7; the match to TRBD1 covers 9 bases. V lost 5 bases and J lost 5; bases outside the gene matches: 13. The CDR3 spans 16 residues. The germline gives CDR1 SGHNT, CDR2 YENEEA. CDR3 bases: TGTGCCAGCAGCACAGGAGCCGGGACAGGGTTCGACGAGCAGTACTTC. Translating gives CASSTGAGTGFDEQYF.

Many counts were recorded for this clone. The J gene is TRBJ1-3, the V gene TRBV2, with D perhaps matching TRBD1 (5 bases). The germline V gene has CDR1 SNHLY and CDR2 FYNNEI. The length of the CDR3 is 18 residues. Trimming shortened V by 6 bases and J by 0 bases, and 21 bases separated the two germline ends. The CDR3 region has the DNA TGTGCCAGCAGCCCATGGTCTTGGGGGGATTACTCTGGAAACACCATATATTTT. This gives the protein CASSPWSWGDYSGNTIYF.

The chain joins TRBV2 to TRBJ2-5; D is perhaps TRBD2 (5 bases). Germline CDR1 reads SNHLY; CDR2 reads FYNNEI. Trimming removed 8 bases at V and 2 bases at J, with 9 bases between. The CDR3 consists of 12 residues. CDR3 bases: TGTGCCAGCCGGGAAAATCAAGAGACCCAGTACTTC. It specifies CASRENQETQYF.